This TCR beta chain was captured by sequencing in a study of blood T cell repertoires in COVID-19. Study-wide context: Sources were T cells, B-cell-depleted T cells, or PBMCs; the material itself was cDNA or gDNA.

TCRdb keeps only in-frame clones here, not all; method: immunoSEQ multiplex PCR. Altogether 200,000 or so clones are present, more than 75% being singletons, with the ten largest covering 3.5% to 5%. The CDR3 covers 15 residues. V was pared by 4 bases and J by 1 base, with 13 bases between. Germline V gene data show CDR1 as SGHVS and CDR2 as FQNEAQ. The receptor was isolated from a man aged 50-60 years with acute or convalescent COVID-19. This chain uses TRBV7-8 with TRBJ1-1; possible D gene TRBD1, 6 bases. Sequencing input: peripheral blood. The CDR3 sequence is CASSSWGQGNTEAFF. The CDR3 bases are TGTGCCAGCAGCTCCTGGGGGCAGGGGAACACTGAAGCTTTCTTT.